This T cell receptor (beta chain) was sequenced in a study of T cell repertoires in cytomegalovirus infection (dated by TCRdb to about 2019). With respect to the entire study: Peptide stimulations targeted recently identified HLA-C-restricted CMV epitopes, whose presentation resists viral immunomodulation, together with well-studied HLA-B-restricted epitopes. Donor HLA type was relevant to the analysis, as public TCR beta signatures indicated carriage of CMV infection together with the matching HLA type.

Overall study outcomes, separate from this receptor: Cumulative frequency of public TCR beta family members discriminated carriers of CMV infection plus the relevant HLA type in this cohort and an independent approximately 400-donor cohort. The ex vivo response was dominated by HLA-C-restricted CMV-specific TCR beta clonotypes, which also provided the single most frequent clonotype in two of eight donors.

These reads were obtained on an Illumina HiSeq 1500. Starting from the raw public reads, TCRdb applied fastp trimming at Q25, assembled clones with MiXCR and retained in-frame beta chains. Each entry merges the rows of one CDR3 protein and shows their most common DNA and genes. The sample table holds fewer than 85,000 distinct CDR3 sequences, of which approximately 43% were seen once. The ten largest account for 90% to 95% of the sample. CDR1 and CDR2 are drawn from the germline V gene: MNHNS, SASEGT. Taken from cysteine to phenylalanine, the CDR3 has 15 residues. Only the CDR3 part of the read is kept: 45 bases, read in frame from the first base. Trimming leaves V shorter by 0 bases and J shorter by 6 bases, with the junction holding 4 bases beyond the gene matches. A remark on this clonotype: Its target antigen remains unknown. Base-call qualities are not available, and no considerably larger clone is one nucleotide away.

What the treatment or condition label conveys for this sample: in vitro stimulation with specific CMV peptide epitopes to enrich CMV-specific T cells. Sequenced material: CD8+ T cells from cultured PBMCs, taken from culture after CMV antigen stimulation. This chain joins TRBV6-1 to TRBJ2-7; 11 central bases correspond to TRBD2. This TCR came from a human donor in good health (CMV status not recorded). Some clones in this sample may be carry-over from other donors' samples. The sequence in DNA is TGTGCCAGCAGTGAAGCTACTAGCGGGAGTATCGAGCAGTACTTC. The encoded protein is CASSEATSGSIEQYF.